This record covers a single TCR beta chain. Its specificity is not known. This entry is derived from a study of identical twins. All donors were healthy, and all were Caucasian. Trimming pared 10 bases from V and 2 bases from J, leaving 18 bases between. There are 14 residues in the CDR3. General study results and limits: Beta out-of-frame twin sharing showed a weaker excess.

TCRdb independently ran MiXCR on the 5' RACE reads; one entry per CDR3 protein. The sample includes 400,000 to 550,000 distinct CDR3 sequences, 13% to 15% seen only once; the top ten take 0.95% to 1%. These same records also appear under a second study, on yellow fever vaccine responses in identical twins.

The receptor was derived from a woman in her late teens or twenties in good health. This chain uses TRBV12-3 or TRBV12-4 with TRBJ2-7, with a weak D call TRBD1 (5 bases). The sequenced material came from CD4+ T cells sorted from blood. The CDR3 nucleotides read TGTGCCACCCATAAGGCAGGGATGGCCTACGAGCAGTACTTC. As protein: CATHKAGMAYEQYF.